One TCR beta chain is described in this entry. What it binds is not known. This sample is part of a study of lymphopenia after photon versus proton radiotherapy. Findings and caveats of the study: Better survival with proton therapy was suggested as possible, not demonstrated. Proton therapy kept repertoires fairly stable, unlike photons, which gained effector/memory cells.

CDR1 is SGHNT and CDR2 is YENEEA in the germline V gene. The V gene end was trimmed by 0 bases and the J gene end by 3 bases; junction bases not matched to a gene: 13. The CDR3 length is 19 residues. Clones were read by immunoSEQ multiplex PCR, and TCRdb kept only the in-frame ones, dropping some. This sample has over 35,000 clones, with approximately 82% found just once. The chain uses TRBV11-3 and TRBJ1-5, with TRBD1 matching over 8 bases. The receptor's source is a woman in her 70s with pancreatic cancer. The sample consisted of peripheral blood, taken from a patient treated with proton-based radiotherapy. The CDR3 spells CASSLDDGQGNKDNQPQHF. The DNA of the CDR3 is TGTGCCAGCAGCTTAGACGACGGACAGGGTAACAAGGACAATCAGCCCCAGCATTTT.